This T cell receptor beta chain was profiled in a study of beta chain features in type 1 diabetes. Expressed TCRB transcripts got sequenced, as all isolated RNA was reverse transcribed. Assay: immunoSEQ multiplex PCR; the TCRdb copy retains only in-frame clones and omits some. Of about 410,000 clones in the sample, approximately 15% were seen once. The sample holds many counts of this clone. Germline assignment: CDR1 LNHNV and CDR2 YYDKDF (reference sequence). The CDR3 totals 16 residues. Deletions cut 0 bases from V and 4 bases from J, with 14 bases between. This TCR was sampled from a man aged 30 to 39 in good health. The specimen was naive CD4+ T cells from blood. The gene calls are TRBV15 and TRBJ2-3; D tentatively fits TRBD1 or TRBD2 (5 bases each). The CDR3 sequence is CATSRDLGGTADTQYF. Here the CDR3 DNA reads TGTGCCACCAGCAGAGATCTTGGTGGGACGGCAGATACGCAGTATTTT.